Following are 2 T cell receptor beta chains from one sample sequenced in a study of blood T cell repertoires in COVID-19. The repertoire was sequenced with immunoSEQ multiplex PCR; TCRdb's copy has only in-frame clones and lacks some. The data hold a few hundred thousand clones, with 75% to 90% observed a single time. Sequencing was done on a sample of peripheral blood. The receptors here all came from a man aged 30 to 39 with active or convalescent COVID-19.

The V call is TRBV14, the J call TRBJ2-2; 8 nucleotides agree with TRBD2. The CDR3 length is 17 residues. The germline V gene has CDR1 SGHDN and CDR2 FVKESK. V lost 0 bases and J lost 0; bases outside the gene matches: 3. As DNA, the CDR3 is TGTGCCAGCAGCCAAGATAGCGGGGACACGAACACCGGGGAGCTGTTTTTT. It encodes CASSQDSGDTNTGELFF.

The chain has TRBV7-2 and TRBJ1-6, with TRBD1 identical over 7 bases. V dropped 6 bases and J dropped 5; count of bases not matched to a gene: 4. In germline, CDR1 is SGHTA, CDR2 FQGNSA. The CDR3 runs 14 residues. Written as DNA, the CDR3 is TGTGCCAGCAGTAGGGACAGAAATAATTCACCCCTCCACTTT. Its protein product is CASSRDRNNSPLHF.